This TCR beta chain appears in the sequencing data of a study of cytomegalovirus exposure and HLA in healthy donors. PCR amplification relied on 60 Vbeta primers (plus 13 Jbeta primers). Authors' processing steps: In a later analysis, the count reached roughly 80 million unique TCR beta chains, with roughly 12 million shared. The assay was immunoSEQ multiplex PCR, and TCRdb's table has in-frame clones only and misses some. V and J calls and clone size follow that table, whereas D and trimming were derived from the DNA. The table records some 150,000 clones, around 80% of them present only once. The sequencing input was PBMCs. This clonotype was obtained from a man over 45 in good health and CMV-seronegative.

In DNA, the CDR3 is TGTGCCAGCAGCCCACTCCTTGGGACTAGCGGGGGAGGGTACTACAATGAGCAGTTCTTC. This translates into CASSPLLGTSGGGYYNEQFF. The genes are TRBV14 and TRBJ2-1, with 14 bases lining up with TRBD2. The germline V gene has CDR1 SGHDN and CDR2 FVKESK. J was trimmed by 3 bases and V by 4 bases; bases with no gene match: 14. The CDR3 runs to 20 residues.